One sample yielded the 2 T cell receptor beta chains listed below, sequenced in a study of identical twins. TCRdb analysed the 5' RACE reads with MiXCR anew, one entry per CDR3 protein. The sample holds around 1.7 million distinct CDR3 sequences; about 32% are singletons and the top ten take about 0.3%. The sequenced material came from cord blood. These receptors came from a newborn girl in good health.

This clonotype was seen more than once but under ten times. J is TRBJ2-4 and V is TRBV5-1; maybe TRBD2 (7 bases). CDR3 length: 17 residues. From germline, CDR1 is SGHRS and CDR2 YFSETQ. V was cut by 5 bases and J by 1 base, with 19 bases left in between. CDR3 loop: CASRRITGGLAKNIQYF. CDR3 in DNA: TGCGCCAGCAGGCGAATCACCGGGGGGCTTGCCAAAAACATTCAGTACTTC.

The rearrangement uses TRBV28 and TRBJ2-4; 11 bases match TRBD1. The assigned J gene may be wrong: the sequence end matches TRBJ2-7 better. CDR3 length: 14 amino acids. Germline CDR1 is MDHEN and CDR2 is SYDVKM. This CDR3 reads CASRRTGGPYEQYF. CDR3 DNA: TGTGCCAGCAGAAGGACAGGGGGCCCCTACGAGCAGTACTTC.